This T cell receptor beta chain was identified during a study of T cells in localized non-small cell lung cancer. This clone was observed a handful of times. TCRdb's copy holds only in-frame clones and misses some; the assay was immunoSEQ multiplex PCR. In the table there are about 5,600 clones, around a quarter of which are singletons. V lost 0 bases and J lost 4, with 13 bases in between. CDR3 size: 16 residues. Germline V gives CDR1 MNHGY, CDR2 SAAAGT. The receptor was isolated from a female donor older than 55 with stage I lung adenocarcinoma. V is TRBV6-8 and J is TRBJ2-1, with D maybe TRBD2 (5 bases). The sample here was lung tumor tissue, taken before any cancer treatment. CDR3 nucleotides: TGTGCCAGCAGTTACTCGCGCAGCGGAGCATACAATGAGCAGTTCTTC. Its translation: CASSYSRSGAYNEQFF.